The 24 T cell receptor beta chains listed next were all sequenced from one sample in a study of T cells in Graves' hyperthyroidism and ophthalmopathy. RNA transcripts yielded amplified TCR beta CDR3 regions. The study used the HTBI primer set for a first-round RT-PCR of the TCR CDR3. Via MiXCR, TCRdb re-called the multiplex PCR reads, giving one row per CDR3 protein. Among about 350,000 distinct CDR3 sequences listed, less than 20% were seen once. Sequencing was done on a sample of blood. The receptor set was obtained from a woman in her thirties or forties with Graves' ophthalmopathy.

This clonotype was seen at least ten times. The CDR3 region is CASRDPGRIQETQYF. CDR3 nucleotide sequence: TGTGCCAGCAGAGATCCCGGACGAATACAAGAGACCCAGTACTTC. This chain connects TRBV6-1 to TRBJ2-5; D is unclear. Per the germline V gene, CDR1 is MNHNS and CDR2 is SASEGT. The CDR3 is 15 residues long. V was shortened by 6 bases and J by 2 bases, with 16 bases between the two germline ends.

The sample holds many counts of this clonotype. The chain combines TRBV28 with TRBJ2-5, with D tentatively TRBD1 (6 bases). V was shortened by 6 bases and J by 5 bases, with 16 bases between the two germline ends. The CDR3 loop spans 14 amino acids. Per germline, CDR1 MDHEN and CDR2 SYDVKM. The CDR3 protein is CASSLTGPWETQYF. DNA of the CDR3: TGTGCCAGCAGCTTGACAGGCCCTTGGGAGACCCAGTACTTC.

This clonotype was observed at least ten times. This chain links TRBV27 with TRBJ2-5, with TRBD2 identical over 8 bases. The CDR3 length is 14 residues. CDR1 is MNHEY and CDR2 is SMNVEV in the germline V gene (reference sequence). Trimming removed 6 bases from V and 9 bases from J; junction bases left unmatched: 12. The CDR3 DNA reads TGTGCCAGCAGGGTTGGGGCAGTCGGGGGGGCCCAGTACTTC. Translating it yields CASRVGAVGGAQYF.

The chain links TRBV6-1 to TRBJ1-1; 7 bases align to TRBD1. The CDR3 length is 15 residues. The germline V gene has CDR1 MNHNS and CDR2 SASEGT. V lost 0 bases, J lost 10 bases, and 11 bases stayed unmatched. The CDR3 bases are TGTGCCAGCAGTGAAGCAACCAGACAGGGAATTCGAGCTTTCTTT. Translation: CASSEATRQGIRAFF.

This clonotype was observed once. The chain employs TRBV19 and TRBJ2-2; unclear D gene. Germline V CDR1 and CDR2: LNHDA, SQIVND (reference sequence). V lost 3 bases to trimming and J lost 5 bases, with 7 bases between them. This CDR3 is 13 amino acids long. CDR3 DNA: TGTGCCAGTAGTATGGGAACAACCGGGGAGCTGTTTTTT. Amino acid sequence: CASSMGTTGELFF.

This clonotype has a count of ten or more. This chain uses TRBV12-3 or TRBV12-4 with TRBJ1-1; tentative D call: TRBD1 (5 bases). V shed 2 bases and J shed 5 bases, with 12 bases lying between them. CDR3 length: 14 residues. CDR3 protein: CASSLQGWTTEAFF. The CDR3 region has the DNA TGTGCCAGCAGTTTACAGGGTTGGACGACTGAAGCTTTCTTT.

The sample holds many counts of this clonotype. This chain uses TRBV5-4 with TRBJ1-2; TRBD1 aligns across 7 bases. Germline assignment: CDR1 SGHNT and CDR2 YYREEE (reference sequence). The CDR3 consists of 14 residues. With V trimmed by 1 base and J by 8 bases, 8 bases remained unmatched. CDR3 bases: TGTGCCAGCAGCTTGATAAGACAGGGTCAGGGCTACACCTTC. It is translated as CASSLIRQGQGYTF.

This clonotype was detected many times. CDR3 in amino acids: CASTGKQGRRTYGYTF. The CDR3 bases are TGTGCCAGCACAGGAAAACAGGGGCGCAGGACCTATGGCTACACCTTC. The chain uses TRBV6-5 and TRBJ1-2, with TRBD1 matching 7 bases. The CDR3 contains 16 residues. V dropped 7 bases and J dropped 4; count of bases not matched to a gene: 15. CDR1 is MNHEY, CDR2 SVGAGI, per germline.

This clonotype was observed many times. CDR3 coding DNA: TGCGCCAGCAGCCTCCGAGCGGGGCTTGACGGCTACACCTTC. This encodes CASSLRAGLDGYTF. The chain couples TRBV5-1 to TRBJ1-2, with D perhaps TRBD1 (5 bases). V shed 4 bases and J shed 8 bases, with 18 bases lying between them. Germline V lookup: CDR1 SGHRS, CDR2 YFSETQ. This CDR3 is built from 14 residues. Full variable domain (remainder filled in from reference TRBV5-1 and TRBJ1-2): KAGVTQTPRYLIKTRGQQVTLSCSPISGHRSVSWYQQTPGQGLQFLFEYFSETQRNKGNFPGRFSGRQFSNSRSEMNVSTLELGDSALYLCASSLRAGLDGYTFGSGTRLTVV.

This clonotype was observed at least ten times. The CDR3: CSVARVERKETQYF. The DNA for the CDR3 is TGCAGTGTTGCCCGGGTAGAGCGGAAAGAGACCCAGTACTTC. The rearrangement uses TRBV20-1 and TRBJ2-5; maybe TRBD2 (5 bases). This CDR3 region has 14 residues. Germline V gene sequence: CDR1 DFQATT, CDR2 SNEGSKA (reference sequence). Trimming removed 7 bases at V and 3 bases at J, with 18 bases between.

This clonotype showed up just a few times. The rearrangement links TRBV7-2 to TRBJ2-2; D is unresolved. The germline V gene has CDR1 SGHTA and CDR2 FQGNSA. Trimming stripped 5 bases from V and 6 bases from J, with 7 bases between. The CDR3 spans 12 residues. The CDR3 spells CASSRAAGELFF. For the CDR3, the DNA is TGTGCCAGCAGCAGAGCAGCCGGGGAGCTGTTTTTT.

This clonotype appeared many times. The V gene is TRBV29-1, the J gene TRBJ2-4; D is perhaps TRBD2 (6 bases). Per the germline V gene, CDR1 is SQVTM and CDR2 is ANQGSEA. The CDR3 loop spans 12 amino acids. The ends were cut back, 4 bases at V and 8 bases at J, with 12 bases in the middle. CDR3 in amino acids: CSVAQGGDIQYF. The CDR3 nucleotides are TGCAGCGTTGCCCAAGGCGGGGACATTCAGTACTTC.

This clonotype has ten or more counts. This chain joins TRBV6-2 or TRBV6-3 and TRBJ1-5; perhaps TRBD1 as D (5 bases). The CDR3 is 15 amino acids. Trimming pared 2 bases from V and 6 bases from J, leaving 14 bases between. The V gene's germline CDR1 is MNHEY and CDR2 SVGEGT. CDR3 region: CASSYDGAGVQPQHF. CDR3 nucleotides: TGTGCCAGCAGTTACGACGGGGCGGGGGTTCAGCCCCAGCATTTT.

This clonotype was observed many times. This chain links TRBV12-3 or TRBV12-4 with TRBJ2-7; no clear D. This CDR3 spans 14 amino acids. Trimming cost V 2 bases and J 6 bases, with 14 bases left between them. The CDR3 DNA reads as TGTGCCAGCAGTTTATTACCGAGGAGATCCGAGCAGTACTTC. Its protein is CASSLLPRRSEQYF.

This clonotype showed up many times. This chain joins TRBV30 and TRBJ2-5; unclear D gene. CDR3 length: 12 residues. Deletions cut 3 bases from V and 7 bases from J, with 12 bases between. Germline V CDR1 and CDR2: GTSNPN, SVGIG (reference sequence). This CDR3 reads CAWRVGKGTQYF. The CDR3 DNA sequence: TGTGCCTGGAGAGTGGGGAAGGGGACCCAGTACTTC.

The V and J genes are TRBV7-9 and TRBJ2-5, with 11 positions matching TRBD2. Germline CDR1 reads SEHNR; CDR2 reads FQNEAQ (reference sequence). V trimming: 5 bases; J trimming: 5 bases; junction bases outside the gene matches: 10. The CDR3 consists of 16 residues. DNA of the CDR3: TGTGCCAGCAGCATGAGCCCGACTAGCGGGATGGAGACCCAGTACTTC. This sequence encodes CASSMSPTSGMETQYF.

This clonotype was counted many times. The chain employs TRBV27 and TRBJ2-3; tentative D call: TRBD1 (5 bases). Germline V gene sequence: CDR1 MNHEY, CDR2 SMNVEV (reference sequence). The V end was cut by 6 bases, the J end by 7 bases, with 17 bases between. The CDR3 sequence is 14 residues long. The CDR3, as DNA: TGTGCCAGCAGCCTAACAGGCTCCAGGCATACGCAGTATTTT. Translated, it gives CASSLTGSRHTQYF.

This clonotype was recorded many times. The chain uses TRBV11-2 and TRBJ2-7; a weak D match, TRBD2 (5 bases). This CDR3 is built from 16 residues. Trimming removed 5 bases from V and 2 bases from J, with 19 bases in between. Germline V CDR1 and CDR2: SGHAT, FQNNGV. The CDR3 DNA sequence: TGTGCCAGCAGCCCTGACTATAATATTGGGGCCTACGAGCAGTACTTC. Translation: CASSPDYNIGAYEQYF.

This clonotype was counted at least ten times. The J gene is TRBJ2-7, the V gene TRBV12-3 or TRBV12-4, with D perhaps TRBD1 (6 bases). Trimming removed 5 bases from V and 6 bases from J, with 14 bases in between. CDR3 length equals 13 residues. In DNA form, the CDR3 reads TGTGCCAGCAGTCCCAGGGGTCAGGCCGAGCAGTACTTC. Translation gives CASSPRGQAEQYF.

This clonotype showed up many times. This sequence joins TRBV20-1 and TRBJ2-5, with D possibly being TRBD1 or TRBD2 (6 bases each). The V and J ends lost 3 bases and 4 bases respectively, with 9 bases between them. CDR3 length equals 12 residues. Germline assignment: CDR1 DFQATT and CDR2 SNEGSKA (reference sequence). The CDR3, as DNA: TGCAGTGCTAGTTGGGGGGCAGAGACCCAGTACTTC. Its protein product is CSASWGAETQYF.

This clonotype was found many times. The chain combines TRBV5-1 with TRBJ1-1; 7 nucleotides agree with TRBD1. The germline gives CDR1 SGHRS, CDR2 YFSETQ. This CDR3 spans 17 amino acids. V dropped 3 bases and J dropped 0; count of bases not matched to a gene: 11. The CDR3 coding sequence is TGCGCCAGCAGCTCTGAGCCTACAGGGGAATTGAACACTGAAGCTTTCTTT. Translating it yields CASSSEPTGELNTEAFF.

This chain links TRBV6-5 with TRBJ2-4; D may match TRBD1 or TRBD2 (5 bases each). CDR1 is MNHEY and CDR2 is SVGAGI in the germline V gene. The V end was cut by 0 bases, the J end by 4 bases, with 16 bases between. The CDR3 has 17 residues. CDR3 sequence: CASSYSGTPSSKNIQYF. DNA of the CDR3: TGTGCCAGCAGTTACTCTGGGACCCCCTCTTCTAAAAACATTCAGTACTTC.

There are many counts of this clonotype. The chain uses TRBV12-3 or TRBV12-4 and TRBJ2-2, with 11 nucleotides matching TRBD2. There are 16 residues in the CDR3. V shed 6 bases, J shed 0 bases, and the junction held 3 bases outside the gene matches. The DNA for the CDR3 is TGTGCCAGCAGCGGTAGCGGGAGGGCGAACACCGGGGAGCTGTTTTTT. Translation: CASSGSGRANTGELFF.

This clonotype was counted at least ten times. V is TRBV27 and J is TRBJ2-7; 7 nucleotides match TRBD1. Germline assignment: CDR1 MNHEY and CDR2 SMNVEV (reference sequence). The CDR3 length is 14 residues. V shed 7 bases and J 7 bases; nucleotides not matched to a gene: 13. DNA of the CDR3: TGTGCCAGCACCCCAGCGGTAGGGGGCGGAGAGCAGTACTTC. As protein: CASTPAVGGGEQYF.